This T cell receptor beta chain derives from a study of T cell responses to AZD1222 COVID-19 vaccine. Turning to the study itself: Second doses at about 4 or about 12 weeks were pooled.

A word on this clone: Antigen unknown.

Study-wide results and caveats: The donor group comprised mostly white British people and more females; the analysis possibly underestimated clonal diversity. None of the repertoires were sampled until the peak T cell response had passed. As reported, nearly half of all spike-specific TCRs target variant regions that are unmutated.

Only in-frame clones appear in the TCRdb table, and some are missing; sequencing was by immunoSEQ multiplex PCR. The sample yields 95,000 to 150,000 clones, roughly 90% seen once. The CDR3 has 15 amino acids. This sample comprised peripheral blood, obtained on day 0 of AZD1222 vaccination. This TCR derives from an adult in good health. The genes are TRBV21-1 and TRBJ1-2. TRBV21-1 counts as a pseudogene. The CDR3 spells CASSKLRSRPYGYTF. The CDR3 region has the DNA TGTGCCAGCAGCAAATTAAGGTCCAGACCCTATGGCTACACCTTC.